Listed below are T cell receptor beta chains from one sample, sequenced in a study of monozygotic twins with cystic fibrosis. The data were produced by immunoSEQ multiplex PCR, yet TCRdb's version contains in-frame clones alone and is incomplete. Of about 14,000 clones detected, about 93% appear once; the ten largest clones hold about 10%. The sequencing input was blood. These receptors were taken from a girl aged 2 to 10 with cystic fibrosis. Each CDR3 is given with its conserved first and last residue. Fields, in order: V gene, D gene, J gene, clone size, CDR3 protein, CDR3 DNA. A D gene is named only where the DNA matches it firmly. Clone sizes are given selectively: once, few, many, or a class where the clone is expanded.

>TRBV7-2|NA|TRBJ2-7|NA
CASSFSRTVTYEQYF
TGTGCCAGCAGCTTTTCCCGGACAGTAACCTACGAGCAGTACTTC
>TRBV28|TRBD1|TRBJ1-5|NA
CASSPNRDRGRGQPQHF
TGTGCCAGCAGTCCAAACCGGGACAGGGGAAGGGGTCAGCCCCAGCATTTT
>TRBV11-2|NA|TRBJ1-1|NA
CASSSTRGNTEAFF
TGTGCCAGCAGCTCGACGCGAGGGAACACTGAAGCTTTCTTT
>TRBV4-2|NA|TRBJ2-7|NA
CASSQDNYEQYF
TGTGCCAGCAGCCAAGATAATTACGAGCAGTACTTC
>TRBV7-9|NA|TRBJ2-1|NA
CASTPPGAPKGEQFF
TGTGCCAGCACCCCCCCGGGAGCCCCTAAAGGTGAGCAGTTCTTC
>TRBV9|TRBD2|TRBJ2-7|NA
CASSAGTSGSHEQYF
TGTGCCAGCAGCGCCGGGACTAGCGGGAGCCACGAGCAGTACTTC
>TRBV28|NA|TRBJ1-2|NA
CASSLAQGTDGYTF
TGTGCCAGCAGTTTAGCGCAGGGTACAGATGGCTACACCTTC
>TRBV18|TRBD1|TRBJ2-2|once
CASSLTGTGFNTGELFF
TGTGCCAGCTCACTTACCGGGACAGGGTTTAACACCGGGGAGCTGTTTTTT
>TRBV7-9|NA|TRBJ2-1|NA
CASSLAGSYNEQFF
TGTGCCAGCAGCTTAGCGGGGAGCTACAATGAGCAGTTCTTC
>TRBV5-1|TRBD1|TRBJ1-1|NA
CASSTLGQGNTEAFF
TGCGCCAGCAGCACCCTGGGACAGGGGAACACTGAAGCTTTCTTT
>TRBV2|NA|TRBJ2-3|NA
CASSGQPSHTDTQYF
TGTGCCAGCAGTGGTCAGCCCAGCCACACAGATACGCAGTATTTT
>TRBV6-1|NA|TRBJ2-7|NA
CASSGSYSYEQYF
TGTGCCAGCAGTGGGAGTTACTCCTACGAGCAGTACTTC
>TRBV5-4|NA|TRBJ2-3|NA
CASSSPPITRADTQYF
TGTGCCAGCAGCTCTCCTCCCATCACTCGTGCAGATACGCAGTATTTT
>TRBV11-2|NA|TRBJ1-1|once
CASGDGNTEAFF
TGTGCCAGTGGTGACGGGAACACTGAAGCTTTCTTT
>TRBV5-1|TRBD1|TRBJ2-2|NA
CASSPGTGENRELFF
TGCGCCAGCAGCCCCGGGACAGGGGAAAATCGGGAGCTGTTTTTT
>TRBV6-1|TRBD2|TRBJ2-1|NA
CASSGTFSGSRLLLNEQFF
TGTGCCAGCAGTGGGACTTTTAGCGGGAGCCGACTTCTACTCAATGAGCAGTTCTTC
>TRBV11-3|NA|TRBJ1-1|NA
CASSLGQGLAFF
TGTGCCAGCAGCTTGGGGCAGGGGTTGGCTTTCTTT
>TRBV7-2|TRBD2|TRBJ2-5|once
CASSPTSREGKTQYF
TGTGCCAGCAGCCCAACTAGCCGGGAGGGCAAGACCCAGTACTTC
>TRBV29-1|NA|TRBJ2-7|NA
CSVESGSGEQYF
TGCAGCGTTGAAAGCGGGTCGGGGGAGCAGTACTTC
>TRBV25-1|TRBD1|TRBJ2-7|NA
CASSELGQGNHEQYF
TGTGCCAGCAGTGAATTGGGACAGGGGAATCACGAGCAGTACTTC
>TRBV5-4|NA|TRBJ1-2|NA
CASSLARFGMEKDGYTF
TGTGCCAGCAGCTTGGCGCGTTTTGGAATGGAGAAGGATGGCTACACCTTC
>TRBV9|NA|TRBJ1-6|NA
CASSPTDYNSPLHF
TGTGCCAGCAGCCCTACCGATTATAATTCACCCCTCCACTTT
>TRBV28|TRBD1|TRBJ1-2|NA
CASSLGQGAGGYTF
TGTGCCAGCAGTTTAGGACAGGGGGCGGGAGGCTACACCTTC